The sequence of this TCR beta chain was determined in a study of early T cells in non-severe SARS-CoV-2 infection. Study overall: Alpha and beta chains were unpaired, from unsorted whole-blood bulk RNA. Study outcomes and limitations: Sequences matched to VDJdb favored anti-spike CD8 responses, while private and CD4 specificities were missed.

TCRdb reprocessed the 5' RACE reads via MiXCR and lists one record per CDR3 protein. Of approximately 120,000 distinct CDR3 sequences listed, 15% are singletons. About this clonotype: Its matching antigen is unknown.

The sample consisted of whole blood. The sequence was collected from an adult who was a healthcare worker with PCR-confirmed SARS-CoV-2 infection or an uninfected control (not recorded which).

The DNA of the CDR3 is TGCAGCGTTGATCGTGGCTACACCTTC. This encodes CSVDRGYTF. The chain joins TRBV29-1 to TRBJ1-2; D is unclear. Germline CDR1 reads SQVTM; CDR2 reads ANQGSEA. The V end lost 3 bases, the J end lost 7 bases, and 3 bases lay between the germline ends. The CDR3 totals 9 residues.